This entry lists 22 T cell receptor beta chains sequenced from one sample in a study of graft-versus-host responses after intestinal transplantation. Tissue processing of the graft released intraepithelial and lamina propria lymphocytes from it. Libraries were prepared by immunoSEQ multiplex PCR; TCRdb keeps only in-frame clonotypes and omits some of them. The sample yields 60,000 to 65,000 clones, around nine tenths seen once. Sample: ileum tissue, taken less than 400 days after transplant. These receptors all come from a human patient who received an intestinal transplant, so some T cells may come from the graft donor.

CDR3 coding DNA: TGTGCCAGCTCAAAGGGGGCAGGAGACGAAGCTTTCTTT. Translation gives CASSKGAGDEAFF. The chain uses TRBV11-2 and TRBJ1-1; 7 bases fit TRBD1. With V trimmed by 8 bases and J by 8 bases, 11 bases remained unmatched. CDR3 length equals 13 residues. Germline loops: CDR1 SGHAT, CDR2 FQNNGV.

The J gene is TRBJ2-3, the V gene TRBV28, with D unclear. The V end lost 1 base, the J end lost 5 bases, and 16 bases lay between the germline ends. This CDR3 has 16 amino acids. From germline, CDR1 is MDHEN and CDR2 SYDVKM. The CDR3 reads CASSLSSGLREDTQYF. CDR3 bases: TGTGCCAGCAGTTTATCCTCAGGCTTGCGAGAAGATACGCAGTATTTT.

The rearrangement links TRBV19 to TRBJ2-7, with 8 bases that match TRBD2. The CDR3 extends over 14 amino acids. V gave up 8 bases and J gave up 5 bases; unmatched junction bases: 11. Germline-derived CDR1 and CDR2 are LNHDA and SQIVND (reference sequence). As DNA, the CDR3 is TGTGCCAGTTCCGGAGCGGGGGAGGTTGACGAGCAGTACTTC. It encodes CASSGAGEVDEQYF.

This clone was observed a single time. The chain combines TRBV5-1 with TRBJ2-1; tentatively, D is TRBD1 (6 bases). V lost 4 bases, J lost 10 bases, and 21 bases lay in between. Per the germline V gene, CDR1 is SGHRS and CDR2 is YFSETQ. The CDR3 totals 15 residues. Here the CDR3 DNA reads TGCGCCAGCAGCCCGGGGCCAGCACAGAGGGGGGAGCAGTTCTTC. Residues: CASSPGPAQRGEQFF.

The rearrangement joins TRBV10-3 to TRBJ2-7, with D possibly called TRBD1 or TRBD2 (6 bases each). CDR1 is ENHRY and CDR2 is SYGVKD in the germline V gene. The CDR3 length is 16 residues. The V gene lost 3 bases and the J gene lost 0 bases, with 15 bases spanning the gap. The CDR3 region is CAISDLPGASSYEQYF. The CDR3 DNA reads TGTGCCATCAGTGACCTACCGGGGGCCAGCTCCTACGAGCAGTACTTC.

The J gene is TRBJ1-2, the V gene TRBV5-1; D call uncertain. V lost 0 bases and J 3 bases, leaving 6 bases between the germline ends. Germline V lookup: CDR1 SGHRS, CDR2 YFSETQ. This CDR3 is built from 13 residues. The CDR3 DNA follows: TGCGCCAGCAGCTTGGAAGGCGACTATGGCTACACCTTC. It encodes CASSLEGDYGYTF.

This chain links TRBV5-1 with TRBJ2-1; TRBD2 matches at 11 bases. The CDR3 is made up of 15 amino acids. CDR1 and CDR2 (germline): SGHRS, YFSETQ. After removal of 0 bases from V and 6 bases from J, the junction contained 2 bases not matched to a gene. The CDR3 nucleotides read TGCGCCAGCAGCTTGGGTACTAGCGGGAGCAATGAGCAGTTCTTC. Protein sequence: CASSLGTSGSNEQFF.

The rearrangement uses TRBV5-4 and TRBJ2-3, with D perhaps TRBD2 (5 bases). From germline, CDR1 is SGHNT and CDR2 YYREEE (reference sequence). CDR3 length: 14 amino acids. V lost 0 bases to trimming and J lost 6 bases, with 11 bases between them. This CDR3 reads CASSLGGLRDTQYF. CDR3 nucleotide sequence: TGTGCCAGCAGCTTGGGAGGGCTTAGGGATACGCAGTATTTT.

The rearrangement uses TRBV25-1 and TRBJ2-7, with no clear D. Germline loops: CDR1 MGHDK, CDR2 SYGVNS. V lost 3 bases and J lost 2, with 8 bases in between. CDR3 size: 13 residues. Here the CDR3 reads CASSEAHPYEQYF. CDR3 nucleotides: TGTGCCAGCAGTGAGGCCCATCCCTACGAGCAGTACTTC.

This rearrangement joins TRBV5-4 to TRBJ2-1; D not certain. With 3 bases removed from V and 2 bases from J, the gap between germline ends came to 15 bases. The germline CDR1 and CDR2 sequences are SGHNT and YYREEE (reference sequence). The CDR3 is made up of 16 amino acids. As DNA, the CDR3 is TGTGCCAGCAGCTCGAAAATCCGAGCCACCTACAATGAGCAGTTCTTC. It encodes CASSSKIRATYNEQFF.

The CDR3 DNA follows: TGTGCCAGCAGTGAATTAGCGATTAACACAGATACGCAGTATTTT. Protein: CASSELAINTDTQYF. The chain carries TRBV6-1 and TRBJ2-3; tentative D call: TRBD2 (5 bases). Germline CDR1 and CDR2: MNHNS and SASEGT. There are 15 residues in the CDR3. The V and J ends lost 2 bases and 2 bases respectively, with 11 bases between them.

The V call is TRBV9, the J call TRBJ1-5; unclear D gene. The germline V and J ends were trimmed by 0 bases and 6 bases, with 10 bases remaining between them. Per the germline V gene, CDR1 is SGDLS and CDR2 is YYNGEE. The CDR3 totals 14 residues. CDR3 in amino acids: CASSVGTVGQPQHF. The CDR3 DNA follows: TGTGCCAGCAGCGTAGGGACGGTAGGTCAGCCCCAGCATTTT.

The chain joins TRBV9 to TRBJ1-4, with D maybe TRBD1 (5 bases). The V gene's germline CDR1 is SGDLS and CDR2 YYNGEE. V gave up 0 bases and J gave up 0 bases, with 12 bases separating them. This CDR3 has 17 amino acids. CDR3 sequence reads: CASSVEGHLTTNEKLFF. The CDR3 nucleotides read TGTGCCAGCAGCGTAGAAGGACACTTAACAACTAATGAAAAACTGTTTTTT.

The chain uses TRBV5-6 and TRBJ2-7; D could derive from TRBD1 or TRBD2 (5 bases each). V was trimmed by 4 bases and J by 5 bases, leaving 19 bases between them. The CDR3 sequence is 15 residues long. The germline gives CDR1 SGHDT, CDR2 YYEEEE. This CDR3 is CASSEGIDRGDEQYF. The CDR3 DNA is TGTGCCAGCAGCGAGGGGATCGACAGAGGGGACGAGCAGTACTTC.

The chain joins TRBV19 to TRBJ2-5, with D possibly being TRBD2 (6 bases). The germline gives CDR1 LNHDA, CDR2 SQIVND (reference sequence). CDR3 length: 14 residues. Trimming took off 3 bases at V and 2 bases at J, with 10 bases between the two ends. As DNA, the CDR3 is TGTGCCAGTAGTATCGGGGGTTGGCAAGAGACCCAGTACTTC. As protein: CASSIGGWQETQYF.

Notes on this clone: Additional DNA sequences in this sample encode the identical CDR3. The chain joins TRBV7-8 to TRBJ2-7; D uncertain. There are 15 residues in the CDR3. CDR1 is SGHVS, CDR2 FQNEAQ, per germline. Trimming cost V 1 base and J 3 bases, with 13 bases left between them. This CDR3 reads CASSLEWLGSYEQYF. CDR3 bases: TGTGCCAGCAGCTTAGAGTGGTTGGGCAGCTACGAGCAGTACTTC.

This clone turned up a few times. The chain recombines TRBV4-1 with TRBJ2-7; D may be TRBD2 (7 bases). Germline V gene data show CDR1 as MGHRA and CDR2 as YSYEKL. Trimming stripped 0 bases from V and 0 bases from J, with 15 bases between. The CDR3 covers 17 residues. Here the CDR3 reads CASSQEGGAGFSYEQYF. Written as DNA, the CDR3 is TGCGCCAGCAGCCAAGAGGGGGGGGCAGGGTTCTCCTACGAGCAGTACTTC.

V and J are TRBV5-1 and TRBJ2-3; 9 nucleotides align to TRBD2. In germline, CDR1 is SGHRS, CDR2 YFSETQ. J lost 3 bases, V lost 4 bases, and 6 bases had no gene match. CDR3 size: 15 residues. The CDR3 sequence is CASSPQGLATDTQYF. The CDR3 DNA sequence: TGCGCCAGCAGCCCTCAGGGACTAGCAACAGATACGCAGTATTTT.

V and J are TRBV5-1 and TRBJ2-5; 9 bases are shared with TRBD2. V lost 6 bases to trimming and J lost 1 base; unmatched junction nucleotides: 16. Germline V gives CDR1 SGHRS, CDR2 YFSETQ. CDR3 length: 18 residues. The CDR3 region has the DNA TGCGCCAGCAATAGGGCTAAGCGGGGGGCTATCTTCCAAGAGACCCAGTACTTC. It translates to CASNRAKRGAIFQETQYF.

This rearrangement joins TRBV7-3 to TRBJ1-2, with a tentative D call TRBD1 (5 bases). With 4 bases removed from V and 0 bases from J, the gap between germline ends came to 15 bases. The CDR3 extends over 16 amino acids. CDR1 is SGHTA and CDR2 is FQGTGA in the germline V gene. The CDR3 coding sequence is TGTGCCAGCAGCTCCCTGGGACCGCCTTCTAACTATGGCTACACCTTC. As protein: CASSSLGPPSNYGYTF. Drawing the rest from reference TRBV7-3 and TRBJ1-2, the complete variable domain is GAGVSQTPSNKVTEKGKYVELRCDPISGHTALYWYRQSLGQGPEFLIYFQGTGAADDSGLPNDRFFAVRPEGSVSTLKIQRTERGDSAVYLCASSSLGPPSNYGYTFGSGTRLTVV.

V gene TRBV6-1 combines with J gene TRBJ2-7; D is ambiguous. This CDR3 has 14 residues. Germline V CDR1 and CDR2: MNHNS, SASEGT. Between the trimmed V and J ends, which lost 3 bases and 7 bases, there was a span of 16 bases. For the CDR3, the DNA is TGTGCCAGCAGTGACTCCCGGTTAGGCTCGGAGCAGTACTTC. Translated, it gives CASSDSRLGSEQYF.

The rearrangement uses TRBV6-5 and TRBJ2-7, with D unclear. CDR3 length: 13 residues. Germline V CDR1 and CDR2: MNHEY, SVGAGI. Trimming took off 2 bases at V and 4 bases at J, with 9 bases between the two ends. The CDR3 DNA is TGTGCCAGCAGTTACAGGGTAACTTACGAGCAGTACTTC. It codes for CASSYRVTYEQYF.